One sample yielded the 27 T cell receptor beta chains listed below, sequenced in a study of blood T cell repertoires in COVID-19. Method: immunoSEQ multiplex PCR; TCRdb's copy keeps in-frame clones and lacks some. This table holds 210,000 or so clones, less than 90% found once. The specimen was peripheral blood. The receptors originated from a woman aged 50 to 60 with acute or convalescent COVID-19.

J is TRBJ2-1 and V is TRBV20-1; 11 nucleotides line up with TRBD2. The CDR3 length is 14 residues. Germline CDR1 is DFQATT and CDR2 is SNEGSKA (reference sequence). The V and J ends lost 3 bases and 6 bases, in that order; junction bases with no gene match: 4. The CDR3 region has the DNA TGCAGTGCTAGTGCTAGCGGGAGGATCAATGAGCAGTTCTTC. This gives the protein CSASASGRINEQFF.

This clone showed up just a few times. The chain carries TRBV2 and TRBJ1-5, with 7 bases that match TRBD1. The CDR3 spans 17 residues. Germline V gene data show CDR1 as SNHLY and CDR2 as FYNNEI. V lost 3 bases, J lost 5 bases, and 13 bases stayed unmatched. Here the CDR3 reads CASSEGTASSAHQPQHF. CDR3 in DNA: TGTGCCAGCAGTGAGGGGACAGCCTCAAGCGCCCATCAGCCCCAGCATTTT.

This clone has at least ten counts. The chain combines TRBV5-4 with TRBJ2-7, with D tentatively TRBD2 (5 bases). The germline V and J ends were trimmed by 0 bases and 0 bases, with 13 bases remaining between them. The CDR3 is made up of 16 amino acids. Per the germline V gene, CDR1 is SGHNT and CDR2 is YYREEE (reference sequence). The CDR3 is CASSLARGRGSYEQYF. The CDR3 DNA follows: TGTGCCAGCAGCTTGGCCCGCGGACGGGGCTCCTACGAGCAGTACTTC.

Turning to this clone: At one of its ends the junction is not consistent with the germline gene, which may arise from a read error. For the CDR3, the DNA is TGTGCCAGCAGTGAAGGGACTAGCGGGGACCATCTGATCTTC. Translation: CASSEGTSGDHLIF. This chain joins TRBV2 and TRBJ2-1, with 12 bases that match TRBD2. Germline CDR1 and CDR2: SNHLY and FYNNEI. The CDR3 spans 14 residues.

This chain uses TRBV10-2 with TRBJ2-7; TRBD2 matches at 8 bases. The trim removed 8 bases at V and 5 bases at J, leaving 5 bases unmatched. Per the germline V gene, CDR1 is WSHSY and CDR2 is SAAADI. The CDR3 runs 12 residues. Written as DNA, the CDR3 is TGCGCCAGCGGAGCGGGGGTGGACGAGCAGTACTTC. It translates to CASGAGVDEQYF.

V is TRBV9 and J is TRBJ2-1; 7 nucleotides match TRBD2. Germline CDR1 SGDLS, CDR2 YYNGEE. Trimming cost V 3 bases and J 7 bases; bases outside gene matches: 16. The CDR3 has 17 residues. The CDR3 nucleotides read TGTGCCAGCAGCGCAACGACCCTAGCGGACTCACGGAATGAGCAGTTCTTC. As protein: CASSATTLADSRNEQFF. Complete variable domain (other parts from reference TRBV9 and TRBJ2-1): DSGVTQTPKHLITATGQRVTLRCSPRSGDLSVYWYQQSLDQGLQFLIQYYNGEERAKGNILERFSAQQFPDLHSELNLSSLELGDSALYFCASSATTLADSRNEQFFGPGTRLTVL.

This chain connects TRBV14 to TRBJ2-3; unclear D gene. The V gene's germline CDR1 is SGHDN and CDR2 FVKESK. Trimming took 0 bases from V and 0 from J, leaving 7 bases between them. The CDR3 has 15 amino acids. The DNA for the CDR3 is TGTGCCAGCAGCCAAGAGCTACCAAGCACAGATACGCAGTATTTT. Its protein product is CASSQELPSTDTQYF. Together with reference TRBV14 and TRBJ2-3, the CDR3 gives the full variable domain: EAGVTQFPSHSVIEKGQTVTLRCDPISGHDNLYWYRRVMGKEIKFLLHFVKESKQDESGMPNNRFLAERTGGTYSTLKVQPAELEDSGVYFCASSQELPSTDTQYFGPGTRLTVL.

The rearrangement links TRBV3-1 (or the pseudogene TRBV3-2) to TRBJ2-2; the match to TRBD1 covers 7 bases. CDR1 is LGHDT, CDR2 YNNKEL, per germline (reference sequence). The CDR3 contains 13 residues. Trimming removed 6 bases from V and 5 bases from J; junction bases left unmatched: 3. The CDR3: CASRQQGTGELFF. The CDR3 nucleotides are TGTGCCAGCAGACAACAGGGGACCGGGGAGCTGTTTTTT.

The J gene is TRBJ2-4, the V gene TRBV19; 8 positions match TRBD1. CDR3 length equals 16 residues. J lost 0 bases, V lost 5 bases, and 6 bases had no gene match. Germline V gives CDR1 LNHDA, CDR2 SQIVND (reference sequence). The CDR3 sequence: CASSPRQGRAKNIQYF. The CDR3 DNA follows: TGTGCCAGTAGTCCTCGACAGGGGCGAGCCAAAAACATTCAGTACTTC.

This sequence joins TRBV11-2 and TRBJ2-7, with TRBD1 as a possible D gene (5 bases). Trimming stripped 3 bases from V and 3 bases from J, with 18 bases between. In germline, CDR1 is SGHAT, CDR2 FQNNGV. The CDR3 extends over 16 amino acids. The CDR3 sequence: CASSFYRRQGIYEQYF. The CDR3 DNA reads TGTGCCAGCAGCTTCTATCGCCGGCAGGGAATCTACGAGCAGTACTTC. The whole variable domain, remainder taken from reference TRBV11-2 and TRBJ2-7, is EAGVAQSPRYKIIEKRQSVAFWCNPISGHATLYWYQQILGQGPKLLIQFQNNGVVDDSQLPKDRFSAERLKGVDSTLKIQPAKLEDSAVYLCASSFYRRQGIYEQYFGPGTRLTVT.

The sample holds a few counts of this clone. This chain joins TRBV14 and TRBJ1-1; TRBD1 is a possible D gene (5 bases). Germline-derived CDR1 and CDR2 are SGHDN and FVKESK. The CDR3 spans 14 residues. The V end was cut by 2 bases, the J end by 4 bases, with 11 bases between. The CDR3, as DNA: TGTGCCAGCAGCCAATATAAAGGGGTCACTGAAGCTTTCTTT. This codes for CASSQYKGVTEAFF.

The V call is TRBV2, the J call TRBJ1-1, with 7 nucleotides matching TRBD1. The CDR3 length is 13 residues. Germline V lookup: CDR1 SNHLY, CDR2 FYNNEI. Losses at the gene ends were 6 bases for V and 4 bases for J; bases not matched to a gene: 5. In nucleotides, the CDR3 is TGTGCCAGCAGCCGCAGGGGGGTCACTGAAGCTTTCTTT. Translating gives CASSRRGVTEAFF.

The gene calls are TRBV5-1 and TRBJ2-7, with TRBD2 matching over 11 bases. CDR3 length equals 13 residues. The germline V gene encodes CDR1 SGHRS and CDR2 YFSETQ. The trim removed 6 bases at V and 5 bases at J, leaving 4 bases unmatched. Written as DNA, the CDR3 is TGCGCCAGCAAGCTAGCGGGGGGTAACGAGCAGTACTTC. This encodes CASKLAGGNEQYF.

The chain couples TRBV6-5 to TRBJ1-4, with D perhaps TRBD1 (5 bases). CDR1 and CDR2 (germline): MNHEY, SVGAGI. V was clipped by 7 bases and J by 10 bases, with 22 bases between them. This CDR3 region has 15 residues. The chain's CDR3 is CASIPTGGVSGKLFF. CDR3 DNA sequence: TGTGCCAGCATTCCAACCGGAGGGGTGTCAGGAAAACTGTTTTTT.

J is TRBJ2-5 and V is TRBV5-6, with 7 bases aligning to TRBD2. V dropped 0 bases and J dropped 4; count of bases not matched to a gene: 0. CDR1 SGHDT and CDR2 YYEEEE come from the germline V gene. The CDR3 loop spans 13 amino acids. CDR3 residues: CASSLGEGETQYF. In nucleotides, the CDR3 is TGTGCCAGCAGCTTGGGGGAGGGAGAGACCCAGTACTTC.

The chain recombines TRBV11-3 with TRBJ1-5; possible D gene TRBD1, 6 bases. CDR1 is SGHNT, CDR2 YENEEA, per germline. Trimming took off 2 bases at V and 1 base at J, with 18 bases between the two ends. The CDR3 consists of 18 residues. As DNA, the CDR3 is TGTGCCAGCAGCTTAATGGAGGGGGGGGGATGGAGCAATCAGCCCCAGCATTTT. As protein: CASSLMEGGGWSNQPQHF.

The chain has TRBV10-1 and TRBJ2-7; D is unresolved. The CDR3 has 14 amino acids. V lost 6 bases and J lost 5, with 17 bases in between. The V gene's germline CDR1 is WNHNN and CDR2 SYGVQD (reference sequence). DNA of the CDR3: TGCGCCAGCAGCCGAACTCTGGTAGAGAACGAGCAGTACTTC. Amino acids: CASSRTLVENEQYF.

This clone occurred once. The chain joins TRBV2 to TRBJ1-6; 8 bases agree with TRBD1. The CDR3 is 16 amino acids. CDR1 SNHLY and CDR2 FYNNEI come from the germline V gene. V shed 4 bases, J shed 0 bases, and the junction held 2 bases outside the gene matches. The CDR3 DNA follows: TGTGCCAGCAGTGGGACAGGGAGCTCCTATAATTCACCCCTCCACTTT. Protein: CASSGTGSSYNSPLHF.

The chain combines TRBV19 with TRBJ2-1, with a weak D call TRBD1 (5 bases). Looked up from germline, CDR1 is LNHDA and CDR2 is SQIVND (reference sequence). Trimming removed 3 bases at V and 6 bases at J, with 9 bases between. The CDR3 is made up of 13 amino acids. The CDR3 nucleotides read TGTGCCAGTAGTATCCAGGGTTTCAATGAGCAGTTCTTC. Encoded protein: CASSIQGFNEQFF. The variable domain in full, with the rest retrieved from reference TRBV19 and TRBJ2-1, is DGGITQSPKYLFRKEGQNVTLSCEQNLNHDAMYWYRQDPGQGLRLIYYSQIVNDFQKGDIAEGYSVSREKKESFPLTVTSAQKNPTAFYLCASSIQGFNEQFFGPGTRLTVL.

The chain links TRBV7-2 to TRBJ1-4; D not certain. CDR3 length: 14 amino acids. V lost 5 bases, J lost 7 bases, and 14 bases lay in between. Looked up from germline, CDR1 is SGHTA and CDR2 is FQGNSA. CDR3 in amino acids: CASSPTGKAEKLFF. The CDR3, as DNA: TGTGCCAGCAGCCCGACGGGAAAGGCTGAAAAACTGTTTTTT. Full variable domain (rest looked up from reference TRBV7-2 and TRBJ1-4): GAGVSQSPSNKVTEKGKDVELRCDPISGHTALYWYRQSLGQGLEFLIYFQGNSAPDKSGLPSDRFSAERTGGSVSTLTIQRTQQEDSAVYLCASSPTGKAEKLFFGSGTQLSVL.

The gene calls are TRBV4-1 and TRBJ2-5; 8 bases fit TRBD2. This CDR3 is 15 amino acids long. After removal of 1 base from V and 7 bases from J, the junction contained 8 bases not matched to a gene. Germline V gives CDR1 MGHRA, CDR2 YSYEKL. The CDR3 DNA reads TGCGCCAGCAGCCAAGTTTCTAGCGGGTTAGGGACCCAGTACTTC. Translating gives CASSQVSSGLGTQYF.

This sequence joins TRBV19 and TRBJ1-2, with TRBD1 as a possible D gene (5 bases). The CDR3 has 12 amino acids. In germline, CDR1 is LNHDA, CDR2 SQIVND (reference sequence). Trimming took 4 bases from V and 6 from J, leaving 9 bases between them. The CDR3 loop is CASSNRQDGYTF. The CDR3 bases are TGTGCCAGTAGTAACAGGCAGGATGGCTACACCTTC.

This chain connects TRBV6-6 to TRBJ2-5; 10 bases match TRBD1. The CDR3 extends over 14 amino acids. The ends lost 6 bases at V and 5 bases at J; junction bases unmatched: 6. Per the germline V gene, CDR1 is MNHNY and CDR2 is SVGAGI (reference sequence). CDR3 protein: CASSSDRGPETQYF. CDR3 nucleotide sequence: TGTGCCAGCAGCTCCGACAGGGGGCCCGAGACCCAGTACTTC.

The chain combines TRBV7-2 with TRBJ1-6; the D gene is possibly TRBD1 (5 bases). V lost 1 base, J lost 8 bases, and 15 bases lay in between. Germline CDR1 reads SGHTA; CDR2 reads FQGNSA. CDR3 length equals 16 residues. CDR3 sequence: CASSLEAGTGDSPLHF. CDR3 sequence (DNA): TGTGCCAGCAGCTTAGAGGCCGGGACGGGAGATTCACCCCTCCACTTT.

The chain joins TRBV14 to TRBJ1-1; D is undetermined. This CDR3 is 13 amino acids long. Germline CDR1 reads SGHDN; CDR2 reads FVKESK. V was pared by 7 bases and J by 2 bases, with 11 bases between. The CDR3 region has the DNA TGTGCCAGCACCGACATCTCCAACACTGAAGCTTTCTTT. It encodes CASTDISNTEAFF. The full variable domain, in which reference TRBV14 and TRBJ1-1 provide the parts outside the CDR3, is EAGVTQFPSHSVIEKGQTVTLRCDPISGHDNLYWYRRVMGKEIKFLLHFVKESKQDESGMPNNRFLAERTGGTYSTLKVQPAELEDSGVYFCASTDISNTEAFFGQGTRLTVV.

The chain links TRBV27 to TRBJ1-3; the D gene is possibly TRBD1 (6 bases). Trimming pared 2 bases from V and 1 base from J, leaving 6 bases between. Germline V gene lookup returns CDR1 MNHEY and CDR2 SMNVEV (reference sequence). This CDR3 contains 14 residues. CDR3 DNA: TGTGCCAGCAGTTTAAGGGGGTCTGGAAACACCATATATTTT. Its protein product is CASSLRGSGNTIYF.

The chain uses TRBV3-1 (or the pseudogene TRBV3-2) and TRBJ2-4; D gene unclear. This CDR3 region has 14 residues. V was shortened by 0 bases and J by 0 bases, with 3 bases between the two germline ends. Germline V gene data show CDR1 as LGHDT and CDR2 as YNNKEL (reference sequence). CDR3 coding DNA: TGTGCCAGCAGCCAAGACCTAGCCAAAAACATTCAGTACTTC. Protein product: CASSQDLAKNIQYF.